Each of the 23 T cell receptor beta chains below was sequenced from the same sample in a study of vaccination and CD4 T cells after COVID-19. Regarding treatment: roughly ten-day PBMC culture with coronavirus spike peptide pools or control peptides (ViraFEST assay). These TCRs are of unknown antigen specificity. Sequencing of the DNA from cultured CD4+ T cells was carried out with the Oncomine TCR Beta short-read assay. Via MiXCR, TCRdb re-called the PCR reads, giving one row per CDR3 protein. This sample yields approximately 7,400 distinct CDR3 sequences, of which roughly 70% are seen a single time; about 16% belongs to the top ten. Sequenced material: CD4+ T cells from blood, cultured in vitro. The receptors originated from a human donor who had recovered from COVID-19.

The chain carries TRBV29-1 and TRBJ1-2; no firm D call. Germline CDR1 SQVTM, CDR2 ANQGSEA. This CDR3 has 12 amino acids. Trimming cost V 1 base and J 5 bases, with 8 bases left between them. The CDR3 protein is CSVEVAQYGYTF. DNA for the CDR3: TGCAGCGTTGAAGTTGCCCAATATGGCTACACCTTC.

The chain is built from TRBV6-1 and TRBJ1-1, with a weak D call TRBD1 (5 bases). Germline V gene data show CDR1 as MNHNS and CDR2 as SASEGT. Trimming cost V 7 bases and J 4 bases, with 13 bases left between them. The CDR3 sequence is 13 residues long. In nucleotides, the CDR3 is TGTGCCAGCAAACCAACAGGACGCACTGAAGCTTTCTTT. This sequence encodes CASKPTGRTEAFF.

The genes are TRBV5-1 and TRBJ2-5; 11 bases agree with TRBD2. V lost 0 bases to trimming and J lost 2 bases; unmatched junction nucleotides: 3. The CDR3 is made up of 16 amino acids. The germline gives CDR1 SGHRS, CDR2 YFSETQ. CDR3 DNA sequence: TGCGCCAGCAGCTTGGTATTAGCGGGAGGGCAAGAGACCCAGTACTTC. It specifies CASSLVLAGGQETQYF.

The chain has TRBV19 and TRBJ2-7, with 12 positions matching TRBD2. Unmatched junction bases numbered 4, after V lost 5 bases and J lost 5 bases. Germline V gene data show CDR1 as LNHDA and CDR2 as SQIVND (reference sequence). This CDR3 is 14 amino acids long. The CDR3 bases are TGTGCCAGTAGTCTAAGGACTAGCGGGAACGAGCAGTACTTC. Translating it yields CASSLRTSGNEQYF.

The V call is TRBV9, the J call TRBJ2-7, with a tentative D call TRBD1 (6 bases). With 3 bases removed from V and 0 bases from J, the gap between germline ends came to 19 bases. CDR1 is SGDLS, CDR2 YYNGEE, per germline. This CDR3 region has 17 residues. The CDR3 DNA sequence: TGTGCCAGCAGCGCTCACAGACAGGTCCTAAGCTCCTACGAGCAGTACTTC. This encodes CASSAHRQVLSSYEQYF. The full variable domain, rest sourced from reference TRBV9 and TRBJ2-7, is DSGVTQTPKHLITATGQRVTLRCSPRSGDLSVYWYQQSLDQGLQFLIQYYNGEERAKGNILERFSAQQFPDLHSELNLSSLELGDSALYFCASSAHRQVLSSYEQYFGPGTRLTVT.

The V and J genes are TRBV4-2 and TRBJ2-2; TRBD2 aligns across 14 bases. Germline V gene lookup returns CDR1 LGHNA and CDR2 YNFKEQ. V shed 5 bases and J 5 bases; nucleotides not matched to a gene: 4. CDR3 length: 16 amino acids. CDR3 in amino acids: CASSRTSGRRTGELFF. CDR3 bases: TGTGCCAGCAGCAGGACTAGCGGGAGGAGAACCGGGGAGCTGTTTTTT.

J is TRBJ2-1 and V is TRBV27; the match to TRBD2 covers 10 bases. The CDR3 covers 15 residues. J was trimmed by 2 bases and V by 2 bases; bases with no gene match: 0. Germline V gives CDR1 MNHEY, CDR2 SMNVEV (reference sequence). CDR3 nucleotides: TGTGCCAGCAGTTTACTAGCGGGAGCCTACAATGAGCAGTTCTTC. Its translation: CASSLLAGAYNEQFF.

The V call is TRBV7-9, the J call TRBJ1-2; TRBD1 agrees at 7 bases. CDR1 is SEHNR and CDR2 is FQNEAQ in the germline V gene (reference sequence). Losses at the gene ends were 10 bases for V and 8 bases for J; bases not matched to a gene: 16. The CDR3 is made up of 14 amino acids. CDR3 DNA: TGTGCCACCCTGACAGGGAGAGACCTGGGAGGCTACACCTTC. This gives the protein CATLTGRDLGGYTF.

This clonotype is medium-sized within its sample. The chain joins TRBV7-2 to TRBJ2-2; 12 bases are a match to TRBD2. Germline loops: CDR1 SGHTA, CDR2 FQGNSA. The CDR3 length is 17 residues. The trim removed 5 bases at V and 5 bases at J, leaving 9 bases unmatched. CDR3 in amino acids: CASSTRTSGTRTGELFF. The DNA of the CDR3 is TGTGCCAGCAGCACGCGGACTAGCGGGACGAGGACCGGGGAGCTGTTTTTT.

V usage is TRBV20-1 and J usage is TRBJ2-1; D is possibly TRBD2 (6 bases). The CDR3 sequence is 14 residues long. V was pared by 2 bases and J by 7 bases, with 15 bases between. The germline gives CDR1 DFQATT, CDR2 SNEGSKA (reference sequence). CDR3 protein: CSARLDLAGNEQFF. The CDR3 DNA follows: TGCAGTGCTAGACTTGACCTCGCGGGGAATGAGCAGTTCTTC.

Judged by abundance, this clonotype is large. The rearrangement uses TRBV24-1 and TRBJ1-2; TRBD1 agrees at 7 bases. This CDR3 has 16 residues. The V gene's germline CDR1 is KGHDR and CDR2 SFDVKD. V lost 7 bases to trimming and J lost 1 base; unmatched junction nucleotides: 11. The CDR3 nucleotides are TGTGCCACCAGCGGGACAGACCACCGTAGTAACTATGGCTACACCTTC. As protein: CATSGTDHRSNYGYTF.

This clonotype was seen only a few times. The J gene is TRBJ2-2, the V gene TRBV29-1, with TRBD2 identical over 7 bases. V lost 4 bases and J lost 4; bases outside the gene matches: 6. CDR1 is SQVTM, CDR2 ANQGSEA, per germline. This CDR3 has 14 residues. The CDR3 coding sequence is TGCAGCGTTGTGAGGGAGCGGGGCACCGGGGAGCTGTTTTTT. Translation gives CSVVRERGTGELFF.

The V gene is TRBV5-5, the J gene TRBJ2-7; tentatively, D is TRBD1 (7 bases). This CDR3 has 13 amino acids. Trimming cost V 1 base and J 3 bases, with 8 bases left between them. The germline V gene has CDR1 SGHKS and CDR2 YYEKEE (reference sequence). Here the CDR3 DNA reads TGTGCCAGCAGCTTGCAGGGGGGCTACGAGCAGTACTTC. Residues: CASSLQGGYEQYF.

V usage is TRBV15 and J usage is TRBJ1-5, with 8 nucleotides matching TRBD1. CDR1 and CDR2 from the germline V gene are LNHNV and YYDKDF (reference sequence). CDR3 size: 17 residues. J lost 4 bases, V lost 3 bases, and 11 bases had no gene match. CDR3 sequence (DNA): TGTGCCACCAGCAGTCCCAACGACAGGGGCCCAAATCAGCCCCAGCATTTT. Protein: CATSSPNDRGPNQPQHF.

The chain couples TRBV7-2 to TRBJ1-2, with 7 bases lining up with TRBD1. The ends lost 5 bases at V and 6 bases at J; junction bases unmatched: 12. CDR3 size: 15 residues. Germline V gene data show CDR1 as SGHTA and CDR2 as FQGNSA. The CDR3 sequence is CASSVYTGARDGYTF. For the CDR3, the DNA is TGTGCCAGCAGCGTTTATACAGGGGCGAGGGATGGCTACACCTTC.

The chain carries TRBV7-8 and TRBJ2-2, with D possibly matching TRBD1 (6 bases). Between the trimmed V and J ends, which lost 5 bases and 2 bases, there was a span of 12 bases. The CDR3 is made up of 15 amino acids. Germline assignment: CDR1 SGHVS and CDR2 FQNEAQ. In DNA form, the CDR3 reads TGTGCCAGCAGCCCCCGGACAGTTAACACCGGGGAGCTGTTTTTT. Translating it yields CASSPRTVNTGELFF.

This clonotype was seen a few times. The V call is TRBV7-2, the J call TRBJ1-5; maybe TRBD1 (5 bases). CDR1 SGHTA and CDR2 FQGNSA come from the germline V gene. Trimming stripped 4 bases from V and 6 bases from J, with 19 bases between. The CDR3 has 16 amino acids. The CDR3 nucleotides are TGTGCCAGCAGCTCCACCGGGACGATTCTCGGTCAGCCCCAGCATTTT. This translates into CASSSTGTILGQPQHF. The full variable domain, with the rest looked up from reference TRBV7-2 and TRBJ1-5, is GAGVSQSPSNKVTEKGKDVELRCDPISGHTALYWYRQSLGQGLEFLIYFQGNSAPDKSGLPSDRFSAERTGGSVSTLTIQRTQQEDSAVYLCASSSTGTILGQPQHFGDGTRLSIL.

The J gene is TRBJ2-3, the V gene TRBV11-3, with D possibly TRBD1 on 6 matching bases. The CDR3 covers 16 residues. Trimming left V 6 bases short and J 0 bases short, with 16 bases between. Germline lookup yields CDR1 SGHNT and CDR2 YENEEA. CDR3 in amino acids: CASSHSRGKSTDTQYF. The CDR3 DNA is TGTGCCAGCAGTCATTCGAGGGGGAAAAGCACAGATACGCAGTATTTT.

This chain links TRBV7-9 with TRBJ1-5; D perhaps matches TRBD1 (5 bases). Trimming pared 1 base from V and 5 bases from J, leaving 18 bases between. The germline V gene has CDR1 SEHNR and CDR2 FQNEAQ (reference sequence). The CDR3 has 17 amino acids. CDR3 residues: CASSLVSGTSGDQPQHF. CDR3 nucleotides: TGTGCCAGCAGCTTAGTGTCCGGGACTTCGGGCGATCAGCCCCAGCATTTT.

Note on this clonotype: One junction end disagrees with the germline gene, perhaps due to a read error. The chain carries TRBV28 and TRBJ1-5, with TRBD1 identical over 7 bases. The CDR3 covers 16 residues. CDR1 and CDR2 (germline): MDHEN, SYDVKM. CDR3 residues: CASSRKTGVGNQSQHF. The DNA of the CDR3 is TGTGCCAGCAGTCGCAAAACAGGGGTTGGAAATCAGTCCCAGCATTTT.

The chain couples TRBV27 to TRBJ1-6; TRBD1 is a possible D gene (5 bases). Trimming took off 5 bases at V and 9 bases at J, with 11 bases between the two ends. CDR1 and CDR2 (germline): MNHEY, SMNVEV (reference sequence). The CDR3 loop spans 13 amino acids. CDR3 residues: CASSKRGASPLHF. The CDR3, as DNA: TGTGCCAGCAGTAAAAGGGGAGCTTCACCCCTCCACTTT.

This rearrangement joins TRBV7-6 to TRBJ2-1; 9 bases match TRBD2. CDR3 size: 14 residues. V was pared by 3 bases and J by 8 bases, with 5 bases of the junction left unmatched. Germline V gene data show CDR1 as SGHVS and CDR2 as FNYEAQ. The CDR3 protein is CASSLGTSFHEQFF. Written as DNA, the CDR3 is TGTGCCAGCAGCTTGGGGACTAGCTTCCATGAGCAGTTCTTC. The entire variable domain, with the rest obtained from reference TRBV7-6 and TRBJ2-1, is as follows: GAGVSQSPRYKVTKRGQDVALRCDPISGHVSLYWYRQALGQGPEFLTYFNYEAQQDKSGLPNDRFSAERPEGSISTLTIQRTEQRDSAMYRCASSLGTSFHEQFFGPGTRLTVL.

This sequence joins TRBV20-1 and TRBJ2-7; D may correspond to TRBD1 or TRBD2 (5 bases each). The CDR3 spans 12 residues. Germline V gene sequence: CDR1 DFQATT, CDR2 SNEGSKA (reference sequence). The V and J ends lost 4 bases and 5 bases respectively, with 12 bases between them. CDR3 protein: CSATGTLDEQYF. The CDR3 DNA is TGCAGTGCTACCGGGACCCTCGACGAGCAGTACTTC.